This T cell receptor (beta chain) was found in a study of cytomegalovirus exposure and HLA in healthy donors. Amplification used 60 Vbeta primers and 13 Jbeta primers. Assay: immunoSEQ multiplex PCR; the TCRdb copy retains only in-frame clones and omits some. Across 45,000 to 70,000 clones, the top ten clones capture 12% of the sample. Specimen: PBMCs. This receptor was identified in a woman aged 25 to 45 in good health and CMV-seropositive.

CDR3 bases: TGTGCCAGCAGCTTGGTGGCTAGCATGGATGAGCAGTTCTTC. It codes for CASSLVASMDEQFF. J is TRBJ2-1 and V is TRBV5-6; D may be TRBD2 (5 bases). This CDR3 has 14 residues. Germline V gene sequence: CDR1 SGHDT, CDR2 YYEEEE. Trimming removed 0 bases at V and 8 bases at J, with 12 bases between.